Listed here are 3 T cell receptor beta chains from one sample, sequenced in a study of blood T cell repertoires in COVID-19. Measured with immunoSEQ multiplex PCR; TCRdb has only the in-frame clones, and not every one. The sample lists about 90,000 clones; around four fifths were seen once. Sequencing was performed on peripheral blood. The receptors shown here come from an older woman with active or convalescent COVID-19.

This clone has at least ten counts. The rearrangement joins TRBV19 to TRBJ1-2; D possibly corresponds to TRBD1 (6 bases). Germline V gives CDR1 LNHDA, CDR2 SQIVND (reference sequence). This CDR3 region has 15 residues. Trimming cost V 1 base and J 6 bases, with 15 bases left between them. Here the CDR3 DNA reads TGTGCCAGTAGTATAGCCGGGGACACTGCGGATGGCTACACCTTC. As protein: CASSIAGDTADGYTF.

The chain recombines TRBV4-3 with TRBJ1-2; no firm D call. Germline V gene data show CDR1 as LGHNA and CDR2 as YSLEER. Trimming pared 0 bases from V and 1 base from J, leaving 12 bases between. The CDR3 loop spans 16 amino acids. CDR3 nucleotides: TGCGCCAGCAGCCAAGATCTGTACTCTTTTAACTATGGCTACACCTTC. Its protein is CASSQDLYSFNYGYTF.

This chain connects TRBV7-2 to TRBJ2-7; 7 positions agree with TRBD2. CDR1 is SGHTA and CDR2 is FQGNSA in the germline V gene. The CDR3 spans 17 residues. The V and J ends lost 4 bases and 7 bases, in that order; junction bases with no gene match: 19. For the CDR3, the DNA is TGTGCCAGCAGCTCCCAGACGGGGGGACTATCTACGGGAGAGCAGTACTTC. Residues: CASSSQTGGLSTGEQYF. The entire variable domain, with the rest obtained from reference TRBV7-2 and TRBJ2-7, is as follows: GAGVSQSPSNKVTEKGKDVELRCDPISGHTALYWYRQSLGQGLEFLIYFQGNSAPDKSGLPSDRFSAERTGGSVSTLTIQRTQQEDSAVYLCASSSQTGGLSTGEQYFGPGTRLTVT.